This T cell receptor (beta chain) was observed in a study of blood T cell repertoires in COVID-19. Original handling: The assay estimated nucleated cells by amplifying reference gene primers. The protocol was immunoSEQ multiplex PCR, while the TCRdb copy is restricted to in-frame clones and leaves out a portion. V and J calls and clone size are as listed in that table; D and trimming were resolved from the DNA. The table records tens of thousands of clones, around 81% of them present only once. The CDR3 contains 13 residues. In germline, CDR1 is MDHEN, CDR2 SYDVKM. Trimming took 2 bases from V and 9 from J, leaving 13 bases between them. This clone appeared a few times.

The J gene is TRBJ1-2, the V gene TRBV28; D perhaps matches TRBD1 (5 bases). The sequence was collected from a woman aged 70-85 years with acute or convalescent COVID-19. The sequenced sample consisted of peripheral blood. CDR3 protein: CASSLEQGRRYTF. For the CDR3, the DNA is TGTGCCAGCAGTTTAGAGCAGGGTAGACGCTACACCTTC.